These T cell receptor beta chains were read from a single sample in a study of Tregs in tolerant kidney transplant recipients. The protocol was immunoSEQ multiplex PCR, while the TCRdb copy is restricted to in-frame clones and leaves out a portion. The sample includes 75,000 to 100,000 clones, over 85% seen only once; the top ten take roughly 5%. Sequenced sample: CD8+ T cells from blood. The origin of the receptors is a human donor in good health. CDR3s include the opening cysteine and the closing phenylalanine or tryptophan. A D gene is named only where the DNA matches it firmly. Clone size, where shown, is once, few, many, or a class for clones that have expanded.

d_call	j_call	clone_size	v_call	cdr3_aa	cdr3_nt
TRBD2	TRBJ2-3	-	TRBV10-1	CASSEGHILSGSTDTQYF	TGCGCCAGCAGTGAGGGCCACATCCTTAGCGGGAGCACAGATACGCAGTATTTT
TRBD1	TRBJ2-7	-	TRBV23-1	CASSLRDRGRSSYEQYF	TGCGCCAGCAGCCTCCGGGACAGGGGCAGAAGCTCCTACGAGCAGTACTTC
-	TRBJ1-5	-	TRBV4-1	CASSPEWGDQPQHF	TGCGCCAGCAGCCCCGAATGGGGCGATCAGCCCCAGCATTTT
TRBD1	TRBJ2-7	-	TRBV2	CASRDRGGYEQYF	TGTGCCAGCAGGGACAGGGGAGGCTACGAGCAGTACTTC
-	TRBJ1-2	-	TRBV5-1	CASSLDANYGYTF	TGCGCCAGCAGCTTAGACGCGAACTATGGCTACACCTTC
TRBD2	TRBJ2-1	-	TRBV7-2	CASSLLAGEYLQAEQFF	TGTGCCAGCAGCTTGCTAGCGGGGGAATATTTACAAGCTGAGCAGTTCTTC
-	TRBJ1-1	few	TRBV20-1	CSPRGGTEAFF	TGCAGTCCCAGAGGGGGCACTGAAGCTTTCTTT
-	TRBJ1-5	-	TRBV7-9	CASSFHGGIYSNQPQHF	TGTGCCAGCAGCTTTCATGGTGGGATATATAGCAATCAGCCCCAGCATTTT
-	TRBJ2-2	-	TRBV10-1	CASSELENTGELFF	TGCGCCAGCAGTGAACTAGAGAACACCGGGGAGCTGTTTTTT
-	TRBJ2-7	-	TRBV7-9	CASSLEGRGGFYEQYF	TGTGCCAGCAGCTTAGAGGGCAGGGGCGGATTCTACGAGCAGTACTTC
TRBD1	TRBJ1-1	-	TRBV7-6	CASSLLQGRGTEAFF	TGTGCCAGCAGCTTACTACAGGGGAGAGGCACTGAAGCTTTCTTT
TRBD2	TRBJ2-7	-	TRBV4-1	CASSPGTSGVYEQYF	TGCGCCAGCAGCCCCGGGACTAGCGGGGTCTACGAGCAGTACTTC
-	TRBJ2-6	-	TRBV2	CASDGLHSGANVLTF	TGTGCCAGCGATGGACTTCACTCTGGGGCCAACGTCCTGACTTTC
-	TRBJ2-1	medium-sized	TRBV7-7	CASSLHDFGRNEQFF	TGTGCCAGCAGCCTTCATGATTTTGGGCGGAATGAGCAGTTCTTC
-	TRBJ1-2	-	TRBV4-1	CASSQKTGGYTF	TGCGCCAGCAGCCAAAAAACAGGAGGCTACACCTTC
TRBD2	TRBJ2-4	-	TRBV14	CASSPGTSFIQYF	TGTGCCAGCAGCCCCGGGACTAGCTTCATTCAGTACTTC
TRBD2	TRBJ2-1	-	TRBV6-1	CASSFSGGATDEQFF	TGTGCCAGCAGTTTTAGCGGGGGGGCCACCGATGAGCAGTTCTTC
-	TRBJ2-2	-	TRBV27	CASSLGEWGYTGELFF	TGTGCCAGCAGTTTAGGGGAGTGGGGGTACACCGGGGAGCTGTTTTTT
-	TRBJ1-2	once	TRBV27	CASSHHADGYTF	TGTGCCAGCAGCCACCACGCCGATGGCTACACCTTC
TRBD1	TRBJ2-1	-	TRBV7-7	CASSSRDSAYNEQFF	TGTGCCAGCAGTTCTCGGGACAGTGCCTACAATGAGCAGTTCTTC
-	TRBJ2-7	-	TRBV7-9	CASSAINPIYEQYF	TGTGCCAGCAGCGCGATAAACCCCATCTACGAGCAGTACTTC
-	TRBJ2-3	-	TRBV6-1	CASRFRQFKDTQYF	TGTGCCAGCAGGTTTCGACAGTTTAAAGATACGCAGTATTTT
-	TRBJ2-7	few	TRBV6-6	CASTPGSGEQYF	TGTGCCAGCACTCCCGGGAGCGGCGAGCAGTACTTC
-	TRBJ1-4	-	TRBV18	CASSPGEKLFF	TGTGCCAGCTCACCGGGGGAAAAACTGTTTTTT
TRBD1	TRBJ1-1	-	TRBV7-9	CASSLFKGTGGEAFF	TGTGCCAGCAGCTTATTTAAGGGGACAGGAGGTGAAGCTTTCTTT
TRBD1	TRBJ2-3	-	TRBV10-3	CAISEPAGTGGDRLGQYF	TGTGCCATCAGTGAACCCGCGGGGACAGGGGGCGACCGTCTGGGGCAGTATTTT
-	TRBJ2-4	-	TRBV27	CASSALPGAKNIQYF	TGTGCCAGCAGTGCCCTTCCGGGAGCCAAAAACATTCAGTACTTC
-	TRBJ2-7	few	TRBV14	CASSQDPSSGEQYF	TGTGCCAGCAGCCAAGATCCCTCGTCAGGCGAGCAGTACTTC
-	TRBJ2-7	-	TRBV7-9	CASSLAEGSYEQYF	TGTGCCAGCAGCTTAGCGGAGGGGTCTTACGAGCAGTACTTC
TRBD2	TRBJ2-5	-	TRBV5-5	CASSVGLAGLFQETQYF	TGTGCCAGCAGTGTTGGACTAGCGGGCCTCTTCCAAGAGACCCAGTACTTC
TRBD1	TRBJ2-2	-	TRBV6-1	CASSGGQGTYTGELFF	TGTGCCAGCAGTGGGGGACAGGGGACCTACACCGGGGAGCTGTTTTTT
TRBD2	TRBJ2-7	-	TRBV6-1	CASSEVISASGIYEQYF	TGTGCCAGCAGTGAAGTAATTAGTGCTAGCGGGATCTACGAGCAGTACTTC
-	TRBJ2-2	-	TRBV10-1	CASRPGTTNTGELFF	TGCGCCAGCAGACCCGGGACAACGAACACCGGGGAGCTGTTTTTT
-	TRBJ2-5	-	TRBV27	CASESGFFLQETQYF	TGTGCCAGCGAGTCGGGATTTTTCCTCCAAGAGACCCAGTACTTC
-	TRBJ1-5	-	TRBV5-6	CASSPGGNQPQHF	TGTGCCAGCAGCCCGGGGGGGAATCAGCCCCAGCATTTT
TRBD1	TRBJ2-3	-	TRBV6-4	CASSALPGQKDTQYF	TGTGCCAGCAGTGCCCTTCCGGGACAGAAAGATACGCAGTATTTT
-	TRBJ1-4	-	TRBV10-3	CATGGGETSTNEKLFF	TGTGCCACCGGCGGGGGGGAGACTTCAACTAATGAAAAACTGTTTTTT
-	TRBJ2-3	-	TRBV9	CASSSRAGGSADTQYF	TGTGCCAGCAGCTCTAGGGCCGGAGGGTCCGCGGATACGCAGTATTTT
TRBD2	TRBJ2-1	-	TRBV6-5	CASTPDSGGFNEQFF	TGTGCCAGCACTCCTGACAGCGGGGGGTTTAATGAGCAGTTCTTC
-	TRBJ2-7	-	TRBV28	CASSFVSYEQYF	TGTGCCAGCAGTTTCGTTTCCTACGAGCAGTACTTC
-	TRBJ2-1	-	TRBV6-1	CASSEGTPTYNEQFF	TGTGCCAGCAGTGAAGGGACGCCAACCTACAATGAGCAGTTCTTC
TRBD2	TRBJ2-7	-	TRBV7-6	CASSLRLAGDAQYF	TGTGCCAGCAGCTTAAGACTAGCGGGAGACGCGCAGTACTTC
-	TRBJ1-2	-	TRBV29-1	CSVEDRSYGYTF	TGCAGCGTTGAAGATCGAAGCTATGGCTACACCTTC
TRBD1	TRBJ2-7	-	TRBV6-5	CASSYSRPGGYEQYF	TGTGCCAGCAGTTACTCGCGACCAGGGGGCTACGAGCAGTACTTC